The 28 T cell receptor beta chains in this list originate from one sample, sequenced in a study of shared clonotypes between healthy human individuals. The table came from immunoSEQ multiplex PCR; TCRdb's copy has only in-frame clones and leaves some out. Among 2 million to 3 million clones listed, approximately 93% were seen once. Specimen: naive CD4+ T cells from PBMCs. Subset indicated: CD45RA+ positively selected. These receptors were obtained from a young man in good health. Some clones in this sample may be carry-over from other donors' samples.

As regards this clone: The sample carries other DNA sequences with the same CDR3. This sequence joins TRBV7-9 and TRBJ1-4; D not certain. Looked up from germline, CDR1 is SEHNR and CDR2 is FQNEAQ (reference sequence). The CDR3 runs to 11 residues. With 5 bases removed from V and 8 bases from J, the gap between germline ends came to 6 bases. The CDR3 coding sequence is TGTGCCAGCAGCCTGAGCGAAAAACTGTTTTTT. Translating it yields CASSLSEKLFF.

The CDR3 region is CASSVEEGLQQYF. CDR3 DNA sequence: TGTGCCAGCAGCGTAGAAGAGGGGCTACAGCAGTATTTT. The chain employs TRBV9 and TRBJ2-3; the D call may be TRBD1 or TRBD2 (5 bases each). V was trimmed by 0 bases and J by 11 bases, leaving 13 bases between them. The germline CDR1 and CDR2 sequences are SGDLS and YYNGEE. The CDR3 loop spans 13 amino acids.

DNA of the CDR3: TGCGCCAGCAGCCCCGGGACAGGGGTTAGAGAGACCCAGTACTTC. It encodes CASSPGTGVRETQYF. V usage is TRBV5-1 and J usage is TRBJ2-5, with 10 bases matching TRBD1. The CDR3 length is 15 residues. The V segment lost 4 bases and the J segment 4 bases; nucleotides outside the gene matches: 7. Per the germline V gene, CDR1 is SGHRS and CDR2 is YFSETQ.

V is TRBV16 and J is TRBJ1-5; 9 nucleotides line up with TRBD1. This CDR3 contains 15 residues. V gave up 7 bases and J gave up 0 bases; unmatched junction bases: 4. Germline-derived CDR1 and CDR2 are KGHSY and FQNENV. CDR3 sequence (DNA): TGTGCCAGCAATACAGGGGGCGATAGCAATCAGCCCCAGCATTTT. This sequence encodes CASNTGGDSNQPQHF.

The CDR3 coding sequence is TGTGCCAGCAGTTACGGTAGCACAGATACGCAGTATTTT. Amino acids: CASSYGSTDTQYF. The chain combines TRBV27 with TRBJ2-3; D unresolved. CDR3 length: 13 amino acids. Germline assignment: CDR1 MNHEY and CDR2 SMNVEV (reference sequence). The V and J ends lost 4 bases and 0 bases respectively, with 5 bases between them.

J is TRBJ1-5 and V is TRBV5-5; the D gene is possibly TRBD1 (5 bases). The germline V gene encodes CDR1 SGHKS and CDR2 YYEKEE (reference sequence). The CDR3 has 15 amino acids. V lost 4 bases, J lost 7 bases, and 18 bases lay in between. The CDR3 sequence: CASSPGTNYEQPQHF. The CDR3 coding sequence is TGTGCCAGCAGCCCCGGGACGAATTACGAACAGCCCCAGCATTTT.

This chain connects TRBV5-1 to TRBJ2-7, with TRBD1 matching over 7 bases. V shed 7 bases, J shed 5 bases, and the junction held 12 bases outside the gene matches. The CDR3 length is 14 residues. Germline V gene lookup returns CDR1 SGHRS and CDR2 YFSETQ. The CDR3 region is CASSNRGVLNEQYF. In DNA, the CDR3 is TGCGCCAGCTCGAACAGGGGCGTTCTGAACGAGCAGTACTTC. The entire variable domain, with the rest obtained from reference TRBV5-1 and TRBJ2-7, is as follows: KAGVTQTPRYLIKTRGQQVTLSCSPISGHRSVSWYQQTPGQGLQFLFEYFSETQRNKGNFPGRFSGRQFSNSRSEMNVSTLELGDSALYLCASSNRGVLNEQYFGPGTRLTVT.

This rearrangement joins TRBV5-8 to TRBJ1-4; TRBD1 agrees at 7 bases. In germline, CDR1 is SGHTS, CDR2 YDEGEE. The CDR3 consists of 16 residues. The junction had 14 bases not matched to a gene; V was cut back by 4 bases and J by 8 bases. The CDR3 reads CASSEGQQGRGEKLFF. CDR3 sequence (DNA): TGTGCCAGCAGCGAGGGACAGCAGGGCAGGGGGGAAAAACTGTTTTTT.

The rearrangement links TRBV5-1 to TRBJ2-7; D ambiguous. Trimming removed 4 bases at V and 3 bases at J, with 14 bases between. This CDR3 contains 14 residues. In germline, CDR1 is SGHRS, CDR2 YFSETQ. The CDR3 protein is CASSTSSFDYEQYF. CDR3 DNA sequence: TGCGCCAGCAGCACGTCCTCTTTTGACTACGAGCAGTACTTC. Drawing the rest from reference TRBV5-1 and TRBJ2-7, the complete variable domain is KAGVTQTPRYLIKTRGQQVTLSCSPISGHRSVSWYQQTPGQGLQFLFEYFSETQRNKGNFPGRFSGRQFSNSRSEMNVSTLELGDSALYLCASSTSSFDYEQYFGPGTRLTVT.

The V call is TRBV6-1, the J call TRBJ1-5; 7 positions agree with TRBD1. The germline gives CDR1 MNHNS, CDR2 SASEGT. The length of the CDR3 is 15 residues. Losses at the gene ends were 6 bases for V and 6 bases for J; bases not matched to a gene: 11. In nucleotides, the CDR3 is TGTGCCAGCAGAGTACAGGGGAGGTCGCCTCAGCCCCAGCATTTT. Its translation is CASRVQGRSPQPQHF.

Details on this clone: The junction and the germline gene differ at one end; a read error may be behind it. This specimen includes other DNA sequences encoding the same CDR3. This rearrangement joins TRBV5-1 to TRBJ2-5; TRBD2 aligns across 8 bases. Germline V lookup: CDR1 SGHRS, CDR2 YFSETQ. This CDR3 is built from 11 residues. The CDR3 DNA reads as TGTGCTAGCGGGTACCAAGAGACCCAGTACTTC. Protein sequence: CASGYQETQYF.

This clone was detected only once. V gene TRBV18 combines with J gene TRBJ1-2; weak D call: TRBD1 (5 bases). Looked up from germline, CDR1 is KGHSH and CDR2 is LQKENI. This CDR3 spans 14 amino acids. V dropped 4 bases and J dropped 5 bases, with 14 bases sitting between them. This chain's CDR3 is CASSQNRGTYGYTF. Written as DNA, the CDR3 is TGTGCCAGCTCACAAAACCGGGGCACATATGGCTACACCTTC.

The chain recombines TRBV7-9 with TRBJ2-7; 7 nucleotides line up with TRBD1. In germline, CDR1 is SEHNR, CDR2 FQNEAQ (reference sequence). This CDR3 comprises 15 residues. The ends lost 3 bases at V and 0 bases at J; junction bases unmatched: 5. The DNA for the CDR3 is TGTGCCAGCAGCTTGAACAGGGGACCCTCCTACGAGCAGTACTTC. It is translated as CASSLNRGPSYEQYF.

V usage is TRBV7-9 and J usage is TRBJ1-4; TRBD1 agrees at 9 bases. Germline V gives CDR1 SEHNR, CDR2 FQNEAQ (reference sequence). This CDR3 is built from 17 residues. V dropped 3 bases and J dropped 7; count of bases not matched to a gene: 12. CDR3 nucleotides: TGTGCCAGCAGCTTGGAAGGGACAGGGTGGGGTTCTGAAAAACTGTTTTTT. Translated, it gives CASSLEGTGWGSEKLFF.

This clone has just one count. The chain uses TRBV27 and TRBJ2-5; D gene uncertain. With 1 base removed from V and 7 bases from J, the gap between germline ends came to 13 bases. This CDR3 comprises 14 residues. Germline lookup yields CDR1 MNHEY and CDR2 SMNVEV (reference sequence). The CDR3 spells CASSLLEQVGTQYF. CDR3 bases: TGTGCCAGCAGTTTATTGGAGCAAGTGGGGACCCAGTACTTC.

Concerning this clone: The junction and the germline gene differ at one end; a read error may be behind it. The CDR3 bases are TGTGCCAGCACCTTGGCTGGGGCGTCCATGGGCAATGAGCAGTTCTTC. Translating it yields CASTLAGASMGNEQFF. The V and J genes are TRBV5-4 and TRBJ2-1, with D maybe TRBD1 (5 bases). The germline gives CDR1 SGHNT, CDR2 YYREEE (reference sequence). This CDR3 is 16 amino acids long.

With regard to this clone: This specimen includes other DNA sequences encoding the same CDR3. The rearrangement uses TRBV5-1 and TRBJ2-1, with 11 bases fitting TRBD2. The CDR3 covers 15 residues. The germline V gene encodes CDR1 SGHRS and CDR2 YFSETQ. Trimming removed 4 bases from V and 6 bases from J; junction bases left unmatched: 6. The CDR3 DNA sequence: TGCGCCAGCAGCCTGGCACTAGCGGGAGTCAATGAGCAGTTCTTC. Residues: CASSLALAGVNEQFF.

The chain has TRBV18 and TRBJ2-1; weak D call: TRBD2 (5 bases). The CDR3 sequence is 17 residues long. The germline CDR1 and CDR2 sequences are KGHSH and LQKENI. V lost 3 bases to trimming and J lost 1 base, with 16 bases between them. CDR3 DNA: TGTGCCAGCTCACCGACTAACATGCTTTTGTCCTACAATGAGCAGTTCTTC. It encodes CASSPTNMLLSYNEQFF.

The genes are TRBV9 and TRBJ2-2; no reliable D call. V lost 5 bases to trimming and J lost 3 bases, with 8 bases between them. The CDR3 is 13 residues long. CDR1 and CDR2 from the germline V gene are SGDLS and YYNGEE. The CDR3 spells CASRRQDTGELFF. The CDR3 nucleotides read TGTGCCAGCAGGCGCCAGGACACCGGGGAGCTGTTTTTT.

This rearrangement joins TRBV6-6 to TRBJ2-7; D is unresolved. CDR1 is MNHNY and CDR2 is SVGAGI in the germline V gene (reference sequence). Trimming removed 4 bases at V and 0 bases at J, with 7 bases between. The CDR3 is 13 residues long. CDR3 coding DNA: TGTGCCAGCAGTTCGCGAAACTCCTACGAGCAGTACTTC. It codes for CASSSRNSYEQYF.

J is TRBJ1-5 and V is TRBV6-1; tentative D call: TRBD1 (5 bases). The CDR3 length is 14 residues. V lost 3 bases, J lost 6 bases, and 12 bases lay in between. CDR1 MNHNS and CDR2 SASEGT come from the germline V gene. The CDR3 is CASSERAGSQPQHF. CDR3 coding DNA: TGTGCCAGCAGTGAGAGGGCAGGGAGTCAGCCCCAGCATTTT.

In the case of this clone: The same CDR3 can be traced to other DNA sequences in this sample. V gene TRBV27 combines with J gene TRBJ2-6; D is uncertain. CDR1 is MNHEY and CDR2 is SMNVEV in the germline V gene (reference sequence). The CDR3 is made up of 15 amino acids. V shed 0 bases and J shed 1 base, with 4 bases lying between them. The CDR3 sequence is CASSLSGSGANVLTF. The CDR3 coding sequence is TGTGCCAGCAGTTTATCGGGGTCTGGGGCCAACGTCCTGACTTTC.

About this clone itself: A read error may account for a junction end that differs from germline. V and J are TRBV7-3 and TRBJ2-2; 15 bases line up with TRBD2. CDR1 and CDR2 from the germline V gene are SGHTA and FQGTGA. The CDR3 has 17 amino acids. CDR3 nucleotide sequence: TGCGCCAGCAGCCAAGAGGGACTAGCGGGAGGAACCGGGGAGCTGTTTTTT. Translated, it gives CASSQEGLAGGTGELFF.

CDR3 coding DNA: TGTGCCTGGAGGGGGGACAGGGGGCTCGAGCAGTACTTC. The encoded protein is CAWRGDRGLEQYF. V and J are TRBV30 and TRBJ2-7, with 12 positions matching TRBD1. V was clipped by 3 bases and J by 6 bases; unmatched bases: 3. This CDR3 is 13 amino acids long. Germline V gene lookup returns CDR1 GTSNPN and CDR2 SVGIG (reference sequence).

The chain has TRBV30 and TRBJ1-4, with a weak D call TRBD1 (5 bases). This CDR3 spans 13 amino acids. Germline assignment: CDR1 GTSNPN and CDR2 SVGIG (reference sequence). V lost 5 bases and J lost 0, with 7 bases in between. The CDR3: CAWATATNEKLFF. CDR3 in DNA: TGTGCCTGGGCGACAGCAACTAATGAAAAACTGTTTTTT. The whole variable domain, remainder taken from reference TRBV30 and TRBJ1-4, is SQTIHQWPATLVQPVGSPLSLECTVEGTSNPNLYWYRQAAGRGLQLLFYSVGIGQISSEVPQNLSASRPQDRQFILSSKKLLLSDSGFYLCAWATATNEKLFFGSGTQLSVL.

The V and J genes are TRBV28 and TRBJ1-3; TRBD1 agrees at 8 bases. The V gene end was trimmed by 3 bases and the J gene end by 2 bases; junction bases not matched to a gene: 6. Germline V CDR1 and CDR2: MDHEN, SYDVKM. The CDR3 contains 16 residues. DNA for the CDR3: TGTGCCAGCAGTTTCCGGTCGACAGGGGCTGGAAACACCATATATTTT. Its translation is CASSFRSTGAGNTIYF.

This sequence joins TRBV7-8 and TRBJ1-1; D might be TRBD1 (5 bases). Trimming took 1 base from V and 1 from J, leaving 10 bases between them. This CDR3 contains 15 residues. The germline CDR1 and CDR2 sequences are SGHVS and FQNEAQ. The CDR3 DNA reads TGTGCCAGCAGCTTAGGCCGGGGGAAGAACACTGAAGCTTTCTTT. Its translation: CASSLGRGKNTEAFF.

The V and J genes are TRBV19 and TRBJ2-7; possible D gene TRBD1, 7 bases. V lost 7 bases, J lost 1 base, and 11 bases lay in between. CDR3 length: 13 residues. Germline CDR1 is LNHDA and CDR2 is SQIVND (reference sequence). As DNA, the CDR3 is TGTGCCAGTAAGGCGGGACAGTCCTACGAGCAGTACTTC. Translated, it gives CASKAGQSYEQYF.